This is a list of T cell receptor beta chains from one sample in a study of CD8 T cells in Susac syndrome. One entry per CDR3 protein, called by TCRdb with MiXCR from the immunoSEQ multiplex PCR reads. The data show about 290,000 distinct CDR3 sequences, around nine tenths seen once. Material for sequencing was CD8+ T cells from PBMCs. These receptors were taken from a human donor with multiple sclerosis. CDR3s include the opening cysteine and the closing phenylalanine or tryptophan. A D gene is named only where the DNA matches it firmly. The size of a clone is reported for some rows only, either as once, few or many, or as a class for expanded clones.

>TRBJ2-7|-|TRBV30|-
TGTGCCTTTTACCGGGACATCTCCTCCTACGAGCAGTACTTC
CAFYRDISSYEQYF
>TRBJ2-1|-|TRBV27|-
TGTGCCAGCACCCCCAAGGGGGGGTGGAATGAGCAGTTCTTC
CASTPKGGWNEQFF
>TRBJ2-7|-|TRBV4-1|-
TGCGCCAGCAGCCCCATGAACGAGCAGTACTTC
CASSPMNEQYF
>TRBJ2-7|-|TRBV14|-
TGTGCCAGCAGCCAAGTCGGGGCCGCTTACGAGCAGTACTTC
CASSQVGAAYEQYF
>TRBJ1-4|-|TRBV7-9|-
TGTGCCAGCAGCTTAGGGGGACTTAATGAAAAACTGTTTTTT
CASSLGGLNEKLFF
>TRBJ2-7|-|TRBV5-4|-
TGTGCCAGCAGCTTCGCAGGTTCGGGCGAGCAGTACTTC
CASSFAGSGEQYF
>TRBJ1-5|once|TRBV6-6|-
TGTGCCAGCATGGCGGGCTCGAGCAATCAGCCCCAGCATTTT
CASMAGSSNQPQHF
>TRBJ2-1|-|TRBV5-6|TRBD2
TGTGCCAGCAGCTTGGCCGTGGGACTAACCTTC
CASSLAVGLTF
>TRBJ2-3|-|TRBV2|-
TGTGCCAGCAGTGAACGGACAAGGGGCTTGGATACGCAGTATTTT
CASSERTRGLDTQYF
>TRBJ2-3|-|TRBV7-9|TRBD2
TGTGCCAGCAGCTTACCCAGGCTAGCGGGAGTCCTAGATACGCAGTATTTT
CASSLPRLAGVLDTQYF
>TRBJ2-3|once|TRBV20-1|-
TGCAGTGCTGCGCTACTCACAGATACGCAGTATTTT
CSAALLTDTQYF
>TRBJ2-2|-|TRBV4-3|TRBD2
TGCGCCAGCAGCCAAGACCCAGCGGGAGGGCCCGGGGAGCTGTTTTTT
CASSQDPAGGPGELFF
>TRBJ2-3|-|TRBV2|-
TGTGCCAGCAGTGGAAACAGGGCCACAACCTCAGATACGCAGTATTTT
CASSGNRATTSDTQYF
>TRBJ2-2|-|TRBV7-9|-
TGTGCCAGCAGCTCCGGCCTGGGATACCCCGGGGAGCTGTTTTTT
CASSSGLGYPGELFF
>TRBJ2-4|-|TRBV13|-
TGTGCCAGCAGCACCCCCGATCGTGACATTCAGTACTTC
CASSTPDRDIQYF
>TRBJ2-2|-|TRBV20-1|-
TGCAGTGCTAGGGGGGGACCCCAAGGGGAGCTGTTTTTT
CSARGGPQGELFF
>TRBJ2-7|once|TRBV20-1|TRBD2
TGCAGTGCAACGGGACTAGCGGCCTCGTCCTACGAGCAGTACTTC
CSATGLAASSYEQYF
>TRBJ2-1|few|TRBV6-5|-
TGTGCCAGCAGTTACGCCACAGAAGGGATCTACAATGAGCAGTTCTTC
CASSYATEGIYNEQFF
>TRBJ2-1|-|TRBV28|-
TGTGCCAGCAGAATGATATCGGGGGACAATGAGCAGTTCTTC
CASRMISGDNEQFF
>TRBJ2-3|-|TRBV12-3/TRBV12-4|-
TGTGCCAGCAGTTTTATGGGGCCAGATACGCAGTATTTT
CASSFMGPDTQYF
>TRBJ2-1|-|TRBV11-2|-
TGTGCCAGCAGCTTATCTGGGGAGGCTGAGCAGTTCTTC
CASSLSGEAEQFF
>TRBJ1-4|-|TRBV5-6|-
TGTGCCAGCAGCTTGGCTCCAACTAATGAAAAACTGTTTTTT
CASSLAPTNEKLFF
>TRBJ2-7|-|TRBV6-6|-
TGTGCCAGCAGTGGTTCTACAGTGCTCTCCTACGAGCAGTACTTC
CASSGSTVLSYEQYF
>TRBJ1-1|-|TRBV7-3|-
TGTGCCAGCAGCCAACGGGGGGTCCCTGAAGCTTTCTTT
CASSQRGVPEAFF
>TRBJ2-7|-|TRBV28|-
TGTGCCAGCAGTTTGGGCCCCCAGGGTACCTACGAGCAGTACTTC
CASSLGPQGTYEQYF
>TRBJ2-7|-|TRBV7-9|TRBD1
TGTGCCAGCACGGGACAGGGGATGGGCGAGCAGTACTTC
CASTGQGMGEQYF